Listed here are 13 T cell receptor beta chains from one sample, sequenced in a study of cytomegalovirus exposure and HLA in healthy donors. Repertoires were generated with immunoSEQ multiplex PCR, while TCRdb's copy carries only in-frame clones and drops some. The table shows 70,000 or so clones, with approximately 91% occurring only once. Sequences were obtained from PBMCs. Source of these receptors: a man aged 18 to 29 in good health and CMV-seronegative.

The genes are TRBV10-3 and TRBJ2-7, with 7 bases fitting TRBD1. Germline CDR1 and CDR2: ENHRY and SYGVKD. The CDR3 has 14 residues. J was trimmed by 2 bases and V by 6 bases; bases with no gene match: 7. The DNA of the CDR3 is TGTGCCATCAGAGGGGGCGGTGGGACCTACGAGCAGTACTTC. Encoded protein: CAIRGGGGTYEQYF.

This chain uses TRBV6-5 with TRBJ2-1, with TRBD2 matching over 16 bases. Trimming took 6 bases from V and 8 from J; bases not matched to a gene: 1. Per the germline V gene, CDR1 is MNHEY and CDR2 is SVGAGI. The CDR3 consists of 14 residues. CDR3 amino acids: CASRGLAGGDEQFF. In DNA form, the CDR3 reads TGTGCCAGCAGGGGACTAGCGGGGGGGGATGAGCAGTTCTTC.

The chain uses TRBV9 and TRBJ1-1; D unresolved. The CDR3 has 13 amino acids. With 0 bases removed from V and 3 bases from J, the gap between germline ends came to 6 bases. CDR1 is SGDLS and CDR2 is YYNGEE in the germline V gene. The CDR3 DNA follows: TGTGCCAGCAGCGTAGGATTAGACACTGAAGCTTTCTTT. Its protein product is CASSVGLDTEAFF.

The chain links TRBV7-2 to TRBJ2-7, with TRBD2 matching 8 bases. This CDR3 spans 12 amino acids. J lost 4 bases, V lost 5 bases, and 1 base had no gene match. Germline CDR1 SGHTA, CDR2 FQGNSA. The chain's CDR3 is CASSPGGYEQYF. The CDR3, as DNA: TGTGCCAGCAGCCCGGGGGGGTACGAGCAGTACTTC.

The CDR3 nucleotides read TGTGCCACCAGCAGGAGCGGGAGGAACACCGGGGAGCTGTTTTTT. Its protein is CATSRSGRNTGELFF. The V gene is TRBV15, the J gene TRBJ2-2, with TRBD2 matching over 8 bases. The CDR3 extends over 15 amino acids. The junction had 1 base not matched to a gene; V was cut back by 3 bases and J by 1 base. Germline V gene data show CDR1 as LNHNV and CDR2 as YYDKDF (reference sequence).

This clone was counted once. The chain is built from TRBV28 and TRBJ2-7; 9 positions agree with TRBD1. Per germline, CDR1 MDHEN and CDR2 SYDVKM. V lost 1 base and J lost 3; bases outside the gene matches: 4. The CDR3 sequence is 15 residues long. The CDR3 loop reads CASSLSRGQGYEQYF. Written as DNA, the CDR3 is TGTGCCAGCAGTTTATCTAGGGGACAGGGCTACGAGCAGTACTTC.

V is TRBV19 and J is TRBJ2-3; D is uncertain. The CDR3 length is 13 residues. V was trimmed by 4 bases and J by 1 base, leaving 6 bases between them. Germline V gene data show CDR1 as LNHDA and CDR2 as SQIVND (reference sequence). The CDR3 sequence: CASSTPGTDTQYF. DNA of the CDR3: TGTGCCAGTAGTACCCCAGGCACAGATACGCAGTATTTT.

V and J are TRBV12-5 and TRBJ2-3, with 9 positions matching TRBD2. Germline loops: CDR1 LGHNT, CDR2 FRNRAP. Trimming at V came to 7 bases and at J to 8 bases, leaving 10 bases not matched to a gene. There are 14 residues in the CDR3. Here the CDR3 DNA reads TGTGCTAGTGAATCTAGCGGGAATAGCGGTACGCAGTATTTT. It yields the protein CASESSGNSGTQYF. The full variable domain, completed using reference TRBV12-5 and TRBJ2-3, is DARVTQTPRHKVTEMGQEVTMRCQPILGHNTVFWYRQTMMQGLELLAYFRNRAPLDDSGMPKDRFSAEMPDATLATLKIQPSEPRDSAVYFCASESSGNSGTQYFGPGTRLTVL.

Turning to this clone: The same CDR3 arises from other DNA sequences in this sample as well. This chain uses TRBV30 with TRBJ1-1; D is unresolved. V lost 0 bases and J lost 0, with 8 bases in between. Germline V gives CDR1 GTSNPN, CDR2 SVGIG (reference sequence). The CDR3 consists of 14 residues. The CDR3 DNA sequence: TGTGCCTGGAGTGTAAACGGGTTGAACACTGAAGCTTTCTTT. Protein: CAWSVNGLNTEAFF.

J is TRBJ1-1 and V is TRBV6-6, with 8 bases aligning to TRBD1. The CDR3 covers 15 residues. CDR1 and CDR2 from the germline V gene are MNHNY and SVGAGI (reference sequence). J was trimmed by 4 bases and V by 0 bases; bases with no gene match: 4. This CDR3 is CASSYSITGGTEAFF. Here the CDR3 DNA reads TGTGCCAGCAGTTACTCTATCACAGGGGGCACTGAAGCTTTCTTT.

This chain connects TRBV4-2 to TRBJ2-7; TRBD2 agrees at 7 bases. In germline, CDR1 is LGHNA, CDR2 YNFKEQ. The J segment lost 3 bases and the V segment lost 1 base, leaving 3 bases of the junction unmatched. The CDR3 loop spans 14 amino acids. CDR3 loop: CASSQGSGVYEQYF. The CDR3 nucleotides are TGTGCCAGCAGCCAAGGGAGCGGGGTCTACGAGCAGTACTTC.

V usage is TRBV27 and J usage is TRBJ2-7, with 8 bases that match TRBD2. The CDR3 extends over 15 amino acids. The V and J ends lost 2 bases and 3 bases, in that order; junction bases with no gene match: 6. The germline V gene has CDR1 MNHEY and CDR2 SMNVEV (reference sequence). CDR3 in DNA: TGTGCCAGCAGTTTACAGGCGGGGGGCGGCTACGAGCAGTACTTC. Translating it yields CASSLQAGGGYEQYF.

CDR3 nucleotides: TGTGCCAGCAGCTTACCCTGGACTAGATCGGAGACCCAGTACTTC. Translation: CASSLPWTRSETQYF. The chain employs TRBV7-2 and TRBJ2-5; TRBD2 aligns across 7 bases. From germline, CDR1 is SGHTA and CDR2 FQGNSA. The CDR3 runs 15 residues. V shed 2 bases, J shed 5 bases, and the junction held 8 bases outside the gene matches.